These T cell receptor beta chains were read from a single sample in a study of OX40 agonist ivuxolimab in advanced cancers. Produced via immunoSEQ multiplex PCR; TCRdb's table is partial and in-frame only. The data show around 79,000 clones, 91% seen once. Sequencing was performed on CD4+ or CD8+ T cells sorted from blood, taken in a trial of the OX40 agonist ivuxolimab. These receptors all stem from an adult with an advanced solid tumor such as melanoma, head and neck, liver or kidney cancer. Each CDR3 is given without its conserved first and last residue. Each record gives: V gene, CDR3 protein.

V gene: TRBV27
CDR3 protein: ASSFLRDKFSGYT

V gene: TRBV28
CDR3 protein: ASSLYGTVGRNEQY

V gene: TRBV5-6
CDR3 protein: ASSFTGGNQPQH

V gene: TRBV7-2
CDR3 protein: ASSLAASGSSSYNEQF

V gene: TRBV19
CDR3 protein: ASAQTSGRPDTQY

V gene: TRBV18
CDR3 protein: ASSPPNIGYGYT

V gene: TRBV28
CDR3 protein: ASSEDSMNTEAF

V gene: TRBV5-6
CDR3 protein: ASSLGGAGANVLT

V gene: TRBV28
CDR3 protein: ASSLGLKDGYT

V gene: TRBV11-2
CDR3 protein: ASRRAAGTKDNNEQF

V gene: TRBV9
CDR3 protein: ASSVGLAGVDEQF

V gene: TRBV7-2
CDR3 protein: ASSLRGRPGSSYEQY

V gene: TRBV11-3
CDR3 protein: ASSLSGPYNEQF

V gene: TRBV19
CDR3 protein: ASSLQGLGIRGPQH

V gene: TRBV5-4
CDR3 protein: ASSGGTSGVIYEQY

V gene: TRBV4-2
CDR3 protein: ASSQEFIGRQETQY

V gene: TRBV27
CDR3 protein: ASSSTSGRAWETQY

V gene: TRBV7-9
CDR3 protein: ASSFRGGTNEKLF

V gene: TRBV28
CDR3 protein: ASSLQGSANEKLF

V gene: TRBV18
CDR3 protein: ASSLPQVSKNIQY

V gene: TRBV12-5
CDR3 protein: ASGFLAGAPSFNANEQF

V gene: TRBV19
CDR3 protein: ASKDSRLNYGYT

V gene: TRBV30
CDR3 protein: AWSAGTGLFSGNTIY

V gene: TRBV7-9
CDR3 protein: ASSTPGQLIGDYGYT

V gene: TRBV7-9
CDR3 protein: ASSSTGGLGDTQY

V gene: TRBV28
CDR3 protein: ASTGTYLSYEQY

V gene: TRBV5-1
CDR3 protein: ASSLVSRVYEQY

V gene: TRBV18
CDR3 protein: ASSPLGTAAGETQY

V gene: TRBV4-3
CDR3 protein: ASSQGGGGPQLLF

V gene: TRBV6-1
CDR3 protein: ASSELNIQY

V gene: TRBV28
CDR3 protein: ASITPGTDTQY

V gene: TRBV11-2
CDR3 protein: ASSPDWSGSSYEQY

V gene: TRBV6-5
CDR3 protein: ASSYRGLAEAF

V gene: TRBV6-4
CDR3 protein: ASSANPNQPQH